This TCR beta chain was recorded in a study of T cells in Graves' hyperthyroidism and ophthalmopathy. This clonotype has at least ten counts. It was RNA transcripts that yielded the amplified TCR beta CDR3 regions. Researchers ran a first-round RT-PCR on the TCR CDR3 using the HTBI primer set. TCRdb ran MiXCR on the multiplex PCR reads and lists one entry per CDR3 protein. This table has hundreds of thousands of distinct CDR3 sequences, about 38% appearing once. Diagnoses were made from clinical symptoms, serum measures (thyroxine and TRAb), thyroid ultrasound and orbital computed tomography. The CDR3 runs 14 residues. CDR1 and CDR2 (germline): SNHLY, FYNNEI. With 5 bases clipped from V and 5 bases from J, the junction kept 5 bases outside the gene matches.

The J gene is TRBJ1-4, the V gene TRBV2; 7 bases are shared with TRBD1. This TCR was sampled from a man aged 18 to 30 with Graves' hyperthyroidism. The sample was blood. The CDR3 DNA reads TGTGCCAGCAGTCGGACAGGAATCAATGAAAAACTGTTTTTT. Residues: CASSRTGINEKLFF.